The 22 T cell receptor beta chains given below trace back to one sample, sequenced in a study of PD-L1 blockade in urothelial cancer. The method was immunoSEQ multiplex PCR; TCRdb's version includes in-frame clones alone and lacks a portion of them. The sample lists more than 90,000 clones; 87% were seen once. This sample's time point: pretreatment peripheral blood. The material was PBMCs, obtained around atezolizumab (anti-PD-L1) treatment. The receptors here all came from a man between 60 and 75 years old with urothelial cancer.

The rearrangement uses TRBV28 and TRBJ2-5; D remains unclear. Germline CDR1 reads MDHEN; CDR2 reads SYDVKM. There are 14 residues in the CDR3. Trimming shortened V by 5 bases and J by 5 bases, and 15 bases separated the two germline ends. This CDR3 is CASSIPTGWETQYF. The CDR3 region has the DNA TGTGCCAGCAGTATCCCGACGGGTTGGGAGACCCAGTACTTC.

The V and J genes are TRBV9 and TRBJ2-1; 9 nucleotides line up with TRBD2. V lost 4 bases to trimming and J lost 9 bases; unmatched junction nucleotides: 11. The CDR3 is 15 amino acids. In germline, CDR1 is SGDLS, CDR2 YYNGEE. The CDR3 here is CASSLSAGGAGEQFF. The CDR3, as DNA: TGTGCCAGCAGCTTAAGTGCGGGGGGGGCGGGTGAGCAGTTCTTC. The whole variable domain, filled in from reference TRBV9 and TRBJ2-1, reads DSGVTQTPKHLITATGQRVTLRCSPRSGDLSVYWYQQSLDQGLQFLIQYYNGEERAKGNILERFSAQQFPDLHSELNLSSLELGDSALYFCASSLSAGGAGEQFFGPGTRLTVL.

In the case of this clone: It is unclear where the CDR3 begins or ends on the DNA, so no DNA is shown, and the CDR3 is as TCRdb lists it. The V and J genes are TRBV21-1 and TRBJ2-7; TRBD2, as called in the table, went unchecked against the DNA. TRBV21-1 is classified as a pseudogene. The CDR3 spans 15 amino acids, including both terminal residues. The CDR3 loop reads CASSKVGRGSYEQYF.

The CDR3 region has the DNA TGTGCCAGCAGCCCTGGACAGGGCCACTACGAGCAGTACTTC. Translation: CASSPGQGHYEQYF. The V and J genes are TRBV5-6 and TRBJ2-7; TRBD1 agrees at 8 bases. V lost 4 bases to trimming and J lost 3 bases; unmatched junction nucleotides: 6. The germline V gene encodes CDR1 SGHDT and CDR2 YYEEEE. The CDR3 contains 14 residues.

V gene TRBV28 combines with J gene TRBJ1-1; D is unclear. Trimming stripped 3 bases from V and 5 bases from J, with 4 bases between. There are 11 residues in the CDR3. The germline CDR1 and CDR2 sequences are MDHEN and SYDVKM. CDR3 region: CASSLATEAFF. Here the CDR3 DNA reads TGTGCCAGCAGTTTGGCTACTGAAGCTTTCTTT.

The V gene is TRBV11-2, the J gene TRBJ2-7, with 8 positions matching TRBD1. The CDR3 spans 16 residues. Trimming took 1 base from V and 5 from J; bases not matched to a gene: 10. Looked up from germline, CDR1 is SGHAT and CDR2 is FQNNGV. The CDR3 DNA follows: TGTGCCAGCAGCTTAGGTCATAGGCAGGGGGCAAACGAGCAGTACTTC. Translated: CASSLGHRQGANEQYF.

V and J are TRBV5-1 and TRBJ1-1; maybe TRBD1 (5 bases). The CDR3 consists of 15 residues. Germline CDR1 and CDR2: SGHRS and YFSETQ. The ends were cut back, 4 bases at V and 2 bases at J, with 15 bases in the middle. The DNA for the CDR3 is TGCGCCAGCAGCCAGGAGGGGTTTATAAACACTGAAGCTTTCTTT. Amino acids: CASSQEGFINTEAFF.

The genes are TRBV5-1 and TRBJ1-6, with D perhaps matching TRBD1 (6 bases). The CDR3 totals 15 residues. CDR1 and CDR2 from the germline V gene are SGHRS and YFSETQ. V lost 0 bases and J 7 bases, leaving 11 bases between the germline ends. CDR3 bases: TGCGCCAGCAGCTTGGATGGGAGGGGGAATTCACCCCTCCACTTT. It yields the protein CASSLDGRGNSPLHF.

The chain links TRBV6-5 to TRBJ1-4, with 7 bases matching TRBD1. The CDR3 covers 14 residues. V lost 7 bases, J lost 6 bases, and 8 bases stayed unmatched. The V gene's germline CDR1 is MNHEY and CDR2 SVGAGI. CDR3 DNA sequence: TGTGCCAGCACCAGGGGGAGCTGGGATGAAAAACTGTTTTTT. Translation: CASTRGSWDEKLFF.

The chain combines TRBV14 with TRBJ2-7; D is perhaps TRBD2 (6 bases). The CDR3 sequence is 13 residues long. Between the trimmed V and J ends, which lost 7 bases and 5 bases, there was a span of 15 bases. Germline V lookup: CDR1 SGHDN, CDR2 FVKESK. In nucleotides, the CDR3 is TGTGCCAGCAAACGGAGGGAGTCCCACGAGCAGTACTTC. Protein sequence: CASKRRESHEQYF. The full variable domain, rest sourced from reference TRBV14 and TRBJ2-7, is EAGVTQFPSHSVIEKGQTVTLRCDPISGHDNLYWYRRVMGKEIKFLLHFVKESKQDESGMPNNRFLAERTGGTYSTLKVQPAELEDSGVYFCASKRRESHEQYFGPGTRLTVT.

This clone turned up a few times. This chain connects TRBV14 to TRBJ2-5, with D perhaps matching TRBD2 (7 bases). CDR1 is SGHDN and CDR2 is FVKESK in the germline V gene. The V end was cut by 0 bases, the J end by 4 bases, with 15 bases between. This CDR3 has 16 amino acids. CDR3 DNA: TGTGCCAGCAGCCAAGAATTGGGGGGGCTGGGAGAGACCCAGTACTTC. Protein sequence: CASSQELGGLGETQYF.

The V gene is TRBV4-2, the J gene TRBJ2-5; tentatively, D is TRBD2 (5 bases). V lost 1 base and J lost 5, with 14 bases in between. This CDR3 is 15 amino acids long. From germline, CDR1 is LGHNA and CDR2 YNFKEQ. The CDR3 protein is CASSQAGPGLETQYF. As DNA, the CDR3 is TGTGCCAGCAGCCAAGCAGGCCCGGGGTTGGAGACCCAGTACTTC.

The rearrangement links TRBV7-9 to TRBJ2-3; D uncertain. Trimming stripped 3 bases from V and 0 bases from J, with 7 bases between. The CDR3 sequence is 14 residues long. Per germline, CDR1 SEHNR and CDR2 FQNEAQ (reference sequence). The chain's CDR3 is CASSFDGSTDTQYF. The CDR3 DNA is TGTGCCAGCAGCTTTGACGGGAGCACAGATACGCAGTATTTT.

CDR3 sequence reads: CAIYTGGGSDSNQPQHF. The CDR3 DNA reads TGTGCCATCTATACAGGGGGCGGATCCGATAGCAATCAGCCCCAGCATTTT. The chain employs TRBV10-3 and TRBJ1-5, with 9 bases lining up with TRBD1. The germline V gene has CDR1 ENHRY and CDR2 SYGVKD. The CDR3 contains 17 residues. With V trimmed by 8 bases and J by 0 bases, 11 bases remained unmatched.

This chain joins TRBV2 and TRBJ1-1; D possibly corresponds to TRBD1 (6 bases). The CDR3 is made up of 13 amino acids. In germline, CDR1 is SNHLY, CDR2 FYNNEI. Trimming pared 4 bases from V and 2 bases from J, leaving 8 bases between. The CDR3 is CASSVDSNTEAFF. CDR3 in DNA: TGTGCCAGCAGTGTGGACAGCAACACTGAAGCTTTCTTT.

This clone turned up a few times. The rearrangement links TRBV6-4 to TRBJ1-2, with TRBD1 matching 8 bases. The CDR3 extends over 15 amino acids. Germline trimming cut 2 bases from V and 8 bases from J; bases unmatched to any gene: 10. CDR1 is MRHNA and CDR2 is SNTAGT in the germline V gene. CDR3 coding DNA: TGTGCCAGCAGTGACCCACAGGGACAGGTATGGGGCTACACCTTC. Its protein is CASSDPQGQVWGYTF.

The table lists this clone with a few counts. The V and J genes are TRBV5-6 and TRBJ2-4; a weak D match, TRBD1 (6 bases). Germline V gene sequence: CDR1 SGHDT, CDR2 YYEEEE. The ends were cut back, 4 bases at V and 0 bases at J, with 14 bases in the middle. The CDR3 loop spans 16 amino acids. The CDR3 loop is CASSNWGLIAKNIQYF. In DNA form, the CDR3 reads TGTGCCAGCAGCAACTGGGGGCTAATAGCCAAAAACATTCAGTACTTC.

The chain uses TRBV4-1 and TRBJ2-1, with TRBD2 matching over 13 bases. V shed 4 bases and J 7 bases; nucleotides not matched to a gene: 7. The CDR3 consists of 16 residues. Germline-derived CDR1 and CDR2 are MGHRA and YSYEKL. This CDR3 reads CASSRLGLAGVNEQFF. The CDR3 region has the DNA TGCGCCAGCAGCCGCCTCGGACTAGCGGGAGTGAATGAGCAGTTCTTC.

V gene TRBV7-9 combines with J gene TRBJ1-2; maybe TRBD1 (5 bases). This CDR3 contains 13 residues. Germline loops: CDR1 SEHNR, CDR2 FQNEAQ (reference sequence). With 6 bases removed from V and 8 bases from J, the gap between germline ends came to 16 bases. The CDR3 loop reads CASSFDSAGGYTF. The CDR3 DNA follows: TGTGCCAGCAGTTTCGACAGTGCGGGGGGCTACACCTTC.

This clone was seen once. The rearrangement joins TRBV10-1 to TRBJ2-1, with 8 bases that match TRBD2. This CDR3 comprises 12 residues. Germline V gives CDR1 WNHNN, CDR2 SYGVQD (reference sequence). Trimming cost V 5 bases and J 9 bases; bases outside gene matches: 3. CDR3 nucleotide sequence: TGCGCCAGCAGTCAAAGCGGGGGTGAGCAGTTCTTC. This codes for CASSQSGGEQFF.

The J gene is TRBJ2-2, the V gene TRBV6-5; 9 bases are a match to TRBD1. Germline V gene data show CDR1 as MNHEY and CDR2 as SVGAGI. V trimming: 11 bases; J trimming: 3 bases; junction bases outside the gene matches: 7. The CDR3 consists of 14 residues. The CDR3 here is CASTGGRDTGELFF. The CDR3, as DNA: TGTGCCTCCACAGGGGGCCGAGACACCGGGGAGCTGTTTTTT.

V is TRBV11-3 and J is TRBJ2-3; D is perhaps TRBD1 (6 bases). Germline values: CDR1 SGHNT, CDR2 YENEEA. V shed 5 bases and J shed 0 bases, with 9 bases lying between them. This CDR3 has 14 amino acids. CDR3 nucleotide sequence: TGTGCCAGCAGCGATGGACAGAGCACAGATACGCAGTATTTT. As protein: CASSDGQSTDTQYF. Full variable domain (missing parts from reference TRBV11-3 and TRBJ2-3): EAGVVQSPRYKIIEKKQPVAFWCNPISGHNTLYWYLQNLGQGPELLIRYENEEAVDDSQLPKDRFSAERLKGVDSTLKIQPAELGDSAVYLCASSDGQSTDTQYFGPGTRLTVL.